Below, one T cell receptor (beta chain) is given with its context. Its specificity is unknown. Viral peptide pool expansion of antigen-specific CD4+ T cells preceded sequencing in the ViraFEST assay. Subsequent to less than 13 days of culture, CD4+ T cells were isolated. PCR showed that the person got SARS-CoV-2 infection at some point between March and December 2020. In culture with roughly 10 IU/ml IL-2 and roughly 9.7 ug/ml peptides, PBMC were grown at roughly 2 million per well. Fresh IL-2-containing medium replaced half the medium on days 3 and 7. After removal of 4 bases from V and 1 base from J, the junction contained 5 bases not matched to a gene. Germline assignment: CDR1 LGHNA and CDR2 YNFKEQ. This CDR3 region has 15 residues. This record comes from a study of vaccination effects on CD4 cells after COVID-19. Study-wide findings and caveats: In convalescent patients, vaccine-induced clones largely differed from infection-induced clones.

Measured with immunoSEQ multiplex PCR; TCRdb has only the in-frame clones, and not every one. The sample holds under 70,000 clones, approximately 73% seen once. This specimen consisted of CD4+ T cells from PBMCs cultured with HIV peptides, obtained before COVID-19 vaccination. Subset here: HIV-1 Nef peptide pool negative control/reference culture. V and J are TRBV4-2 and TRBJ2-7; 9 nucleotides line up with TRBD1. This clonotype was obtained from a human donor who had a prior SARS-CoV-2 infection. CDR3 residues: CASSRPGQGSYEQYF. The DNA for the CDR3 is TGTGCCAGCAGCCGGCCGGGACAGGGATCCTACGAGCAGTACTTC.